A selection of T cell receptor beta chains follows, all from one sample in a study of T-cell memory formation after mild COVID-19. TCRdb processed the 5' RACE reads anew with MiXCR; each CDR3 protein has one entry. Counted here are tens of thousands of distinct CDR3 sequences, 7.3% occurring once; the ten biggest clones make up 1.4%. Sequenced sample: PBMCs or a T cell subset sorted from them (not recorded which). These receptors were obtained from a man aged 18 to 29 who had mild COVID-19 (a few samples of this study predate the infection). Cell type and time point are not known. Both conserved end residues are part of each CDR3. The order of the fields is D gene, V gene, clone size, J gene, CDR3 protein, CDR3 DNA. The D gene is left open where the match is weak. Some rows mark clone size as missing; the rest say once, few, many or name a class of expanded clone.

D gene: .; V gene: TRBV5-1; clone size: many; J gene: TRBJ1-1; CDR3 protein: CASSSGPPRDTEAFF; CDR3 DNA: TGCGCCAGCAGCTCGGGACCCCCACGGGACACTGAAGCTTTCTTT
D gene: TRBD2; V gene: TRBV5-1; clone size: .; J gene: TRBJ2-1; CDR3 protein: CASSLTGGNYNEQFF; CDR3 DNA: TGCGCCAGCAGCTTGACGGGGGGGAACTACAATGAGCAGTTCTTC
D gene: .; V gene: TRBV2; clone size: .; J gene: TRBJ2-3; CDR3 protein: CASTAVTDTQYF; CDR3 DNA: TGTGCCAGCACGGCAGTCACGGATACGCAGTATTTT
D gene: .; V gene: TRBV5-1; clone size: .; J gene: TRBJ2-7; CDR3 protein: CASSLAPTGRDYEQYF; CDR3 DNA: TGCGCCAGCAGCTTGGCCCCGACAGGGAGGGACTACGAGCAGTACTTC
D gene: TRBD1; V gene: TRBV11-2; clone size: few; J gene: TRBJ2-3; CDR3 protein: CASSLQGFTDTQYF; CDR3 DNA: TGTGCCAGCAGCCTACAGGGGTTTACAGATACGCAGTATTTT
D gene: TRBD1; V gene: TRBV10-3; clone size: few; J gene: TRBJ1-1; CDR3 protein: CATSGTGYTEAFF; CDR3 DNA: TGTGCCACTTCCGGGACAGGGTACACTGAAGCTTTCTTT
D gene: TRBD2; V gene: TRBV5-1; clone size: few; J gene: TRBJ2-3; CDR3 protein: CASSPRGGTSTDTQYF; CDR3 DNA: TGCGCCAGCAGCCCCCGGGGGGGCACTAGCACAGATACGCAGTATTTT
D gene: .; V gene: TRBV6-5; clone size: many; J gene: TRBJ1-6; CDR3 protein: CASRPTSGIHNSPLHF; CDR3 DNA: TGTGCCAGCAGACCAACCTCAGGGATCCATAATTCACCCCTCCACTTT
D gene: TRBD1; V gene: TRBV28; clone size: many; J gene: TRBJ1-1; CDR3 protein: CASSSPHGTGESPEAFF; CDR3 DNA: TGTGCCAGCAGTTCCCCTCATGGGACAGGGGAGTCCCCTGAAGCTTTCTTT
D gene: .; V gene: TRBV11-2; clone size: .; J gene: TRBJ1-1; CDR3 protein: CASSLIWGQGAPLQF; CDR3 DNA: .
D gene: .; V gene: TRBV6-2/TRBV6-3; clone size: .; J gene: TRBJ2-1; CDR3 protein: CASGLMLDEQFF; CDR3 DNA: TGTGCCAGTGGACTGATGTTAGATGAGCAGTTCTTC
D gene: .; V gene: TRBV7-2; clone size: few; J gene: TRBJ2-1; CDR3 protein: CASSLEAENEQFF; CDR3 DNA: TGTGCCAGCAGCTTAGAGGCGGAAAATGAGCAGTTCTTC
D gene: .; V gene: TRBV5-1; clone size: .; J gene: TRBJ2-1; CDR3 protein: CASSRQVGRNEQFF; CDR3 DNA: TGCGCCAGCAGCCGGCAGGTTGGGCGAAATGAGCAGTTCTTC
D gene: .; V gene: TRBV11-2; clone size: many; J gene: TRBJ2-5; CDR3 protein: CASSLELAQETQYF; CDR3 DNA: TGTGCCAGCAGCTTGGAACTAGCACAAGAGACCCAGTACTTC